This T cell receptor beta chain appears in the sequencing data of a study of identical twins. This clonotype was observed many times. Antigen specificity is unknown. Unique molecular identifiers were present on cDNA, and template switching added a universal primer site. TCRdb re-called the 5' RACE reads through MiXCR, storing one row per CDR3 protein. The sample carries 640,000 or so distinct CDR3 sequences, roughly 6% recorded once. The ends were cut back, 4 bases at V and 6 bases at J, with 10 bases in the middle. CDR1 is ENHRY, CDR2 SYGVKD, per germline. CDR3 length: 13 amino acids. Study-level findings and limits: Abundant beta clonotypes from cord blood had fewer insertions, unlike memory repertoires, which showed none. Models underestimated TCR alpha sharing (out-of-frame) in monozygotic twins. Shared out-of-frame alpha sequences (those common to twins) showed excess low generation probability.

The sequence was obtained from a young man in good health. The chain is built from TRBV10-3 and TRBJ2-1; no clear D. Source material: naive T cells sorted from blood. The CDR3 here is CAISGDRSNEQFF. The CDR3 region has the DNA TGTGCCATCAGTGGTGATAGATCCAATGAGCAGTTCTTC.